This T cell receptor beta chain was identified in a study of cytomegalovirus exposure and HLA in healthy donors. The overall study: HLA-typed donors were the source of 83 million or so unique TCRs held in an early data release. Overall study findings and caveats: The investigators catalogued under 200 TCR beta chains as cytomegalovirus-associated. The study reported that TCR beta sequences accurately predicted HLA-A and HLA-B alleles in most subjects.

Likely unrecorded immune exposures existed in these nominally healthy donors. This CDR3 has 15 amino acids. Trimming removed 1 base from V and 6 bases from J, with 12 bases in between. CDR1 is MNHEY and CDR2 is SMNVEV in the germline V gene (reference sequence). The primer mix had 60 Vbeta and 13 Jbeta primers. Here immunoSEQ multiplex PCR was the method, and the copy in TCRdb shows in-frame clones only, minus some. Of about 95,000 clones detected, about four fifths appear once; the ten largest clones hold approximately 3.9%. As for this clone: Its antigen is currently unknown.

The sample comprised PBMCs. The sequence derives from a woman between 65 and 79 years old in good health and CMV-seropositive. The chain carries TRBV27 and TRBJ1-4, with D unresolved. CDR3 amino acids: CASSLWAGTDEKLFF. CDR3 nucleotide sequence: TGTGCCAGCAGTTTATGGGCAGGTACAGATGAAAAACTGTTTTTT.